Listed below are T cell receptor beta chains from one sample, sequenced in a study of blood T cell repertoires in COVID-19. The protocol was immunoSEQ multiplex PCR, while the TCRdb copy is restricted to in-frame clones and leaves out a portion. The table has around 190,000 clones, approximately 81% seen once. Source material: peripheral blood. The receptors derive from a woman aged 80 or over with acute or convalescent COVID-19. The CDR3 runs from the conserved cysteine through the conserved F or W. A D gene is named only where the DNA matches it firmly. Expanded clones are given a class, and other clones once, few, many or no size at all.

v_gene	d_gene	abundance	j_gene	CDR3aa	CDR3nt
TRBV27	.	.	TRBJ1-1	CASSSGLNTEAFF	TGTGCCAGCAGTTCGGGTTTGAACACTGAAGCTTTCTTT
TRBV12-1	.	.	TRBJ2-2	CASSLEGGPTGELFF	TGTGCCAGCAGCTTGGAGGGAGGGCCCACCGGGGAGCTGTTTTTT
TRBV2	.	.	TRBJ1-5	CASKGGWEGNQPQHF	TGTGCCAGCAAGGGCGGATGGGAGGGGAATCAGCCCCAGCATTTT
TRBV4-2	TRBD2	few	TRBJ2-7	CASSQDGGTSGTYEQYF	TGTGCCAGCAGCCAAGATGGGGGGACTAGCGGGACCTACGAGCAGTACTTC
TRBV18	.	.	TRBJ1-2	CASSKTASYTF	TGTGCCAGCTCAAAGACAGCTTCCTACACCTTC
TRBV7-9	TRBD1	.	TRBJ1-2	CASSPKGADGYTF	TGTGCCAGCAGTCCTAAGGGGGCTGATGGCTACACCTTC
TRBV30	.	.	TRBJ2-3	CAWSLQGSGIDTQYF	TGTGCCTGGAGTCTACAGGGAAGTGGAATAGATACGCAGTATTTT
TRBV28	TRBD1	.	TRBJ1-2	CASTKGDRPNYGYTF	TGTGCCAGCACCAAGGGGGACAGACCCAACTATGGCTACACCTTC
TRBV12-5	TRBD1	.	TRBJ1-5	CASGPGQGNQPQHF	TGTGCTAGTGGACCCGGACAGGGCAATCAGCCCCAGCATTTT
TRBV28	.	.	TRBJ1-3	CASSLWGPGNTIYF	TGTGCCAGCAGTTTATGGGGCCCTGGAAACACCATATATTTT
TRBV4-2	.	few	TRBJ1-1	CASSQVAGQVNTEAFF	TGTGCCAGCAGCCAAGTTGCAGGGCAGGTCAACACTGAAGCTTTCTTT
TRBV25-1	TRBD1	.	TRBJ2-3	CASSQGDRVTDTQYF	TGTGCCAGCAGTCAGGGGGACAGGGTCACAGATACGCAGTATTTT
TRBV7-2	.	.	TRBJ1-5	CASSLDRGVNQPQHF	TGTGCCAGCAGCTTAGACCGGGGGGTCAATCAGCCCCAGCATTTT
TRBV7-9	.	.	TRBJ2-3	CASSFLASGTDTQYF	TGTGCCAGCAGCTTTCTAGCAAGCGGGACAGATACGCAGTATTTT
TRBV2	.	.	TRBJ1-4	CASSALRREKLFF	TGTGCCAGCAGTGCCCTGAGGCGGGAAAAACTGTTTTTT
TRBV11-2	.	.	TRBJ2-7	CASSLVSVEQYF	TGTGCCAGCAGCTTAGTATCGGTCGAGCAGTACTTC
TRBV28	TRBD1	.	TRBJ2-7	CASTPRLTGSYEQYF	TGTGCCAGCACCCCCAGATTGACAGGGAGCTACGAGCAGTACTTC
TRBV18	.	once	TRBJ2-7	CASSPSRGYEQYF	TGTGCCAGCTCACCATCCAGGGGCTACGAGCAGTACTTC
TRBV16	.	.	TRBJ2-3	CASSQWRDTQYF	TGTGCCAGCAGCCAATGGAGAGATACGCAGTATTTT
TRBV6-2/TRBV6-3	.	.	TRBJ2-1	CASSYGARGSYNEQFF	TGTGCCAGCAGTTACGGTGCGAGGGGGAGCTACAATGAGCAGTTCTTC
TRBV5-6	TRBD1	once	TRBJ1-5	CASSSRETGTGYQPQHF	TGTGCCAGCAGCTCTAGAGAAACCGGGACAGGGTATCAGCCCCAGCATTTT
TRBV5-4	TRBD2	.	TRBJ2-1	CASDVQREGRNEQFF	TGTGCCAGTGATGTCCAGCGGGAGGGCCGTAATGAGCAGTTCTTC
TRBV28	.	.	TRBJ2-3	CASSRLAVGEDTQYF	TGTGCCAGCAGTCGTTTGGCGGTAGGAGAAGATACGCAGTATTTT
TRBV7-9	.	.	TRBJ1-1	CASSLHIRGTEAFF	TGTGCCAGCAGCCTCCACATTCGGGGCACTGAAGCTTTCTTT
TRBV2	TRBD1	.	TRBJ2-7	CASSERQGRWEQYF	TGTGCCAGCAGTGAACGACAGGGGCGTTGGGAGCAGTACTTC
TRBV7-8	.	.	TRBJ1-2	CASSSTNYGYTF	TGTGCCAGCAGCAGCACTAACTATGGCTACACCTTC
TRBV5-4	TRBD1	.	TRBJ2-7	CASSPGQGYYEQYF	TGTGCCAGCAGCCCGGGACAGGGGTACTACGAGCAGTACTTC
TRBV2	.	.	TRBJ1-2	CASIGLTTRHTF	TGTGCCAGCATTGGGCTGACAACTCGCCACACCTTC
TRBV14	.	.	TRBJ1-6	CASNQALNSPLHF	TGTGCCAGCAATCAGGCTCTCAATTCACCCCTCCACTTT
TRBV9	TRBD2	.	TRBJ2-3	CASSVDPAGETTDTQYF	TGTGCCAGCAGCGTAGACCCAGCGGGAGAAACAACAGATACGCAGTATTTT
TRBV5-1	TRBD2	once	TRBJ2-2	CASSLVSGRLNTGELFF	TGCGCCAGCAGCTTGGTTAGCGGGAGGCTGAACACCGGGGAGCTGTTTTTT
TRBV7-8	TRBD1	.	TRBJ1-5	CASSSRQGVQPQHF	TGTGCCAGCAGCTCCCGACAGGGGGTTCAGCCCCAGCATTTT
TRBV28	.	.	TRBJ2-7	CASSRLGAVGKYEQYF	TGTGCCAGCAGTAGGTTGGGGGCTGTGGGCAAGTACGAGCAGTACTTC
TRBV30	.	.	TRBJ1-1	CAWSIPSQDTEAFF	TGTGCCTGGAGTATCCCCAGCCAGGACACTGAAGCTTTCTTT
TRBV24-1	.	few	TRBJ2-1	CATSDLGLGTYNEQFF	TGTGCCACCAGTGATTTGGGGCTGGGCACCTACAATGAGCAGTTCTTC
TRBV10-3	.	once	TRBJ1-2	CAIHRDFYGYTF	TGTGCCATCCACAGGGATTTTTATGGCTACACCTTC
TRBV4-2	TRBD1	.	TRBJ1-6	CASSQETGTVTNSPLHF	TGTGCCAGCAGCCAGGAAACCGGGACAGTCACGAATTCACCCCTCCACTTT
TRBV6-6	.	.	TRBJ1-4	CASSPLTGGSTNEKLFF	TGTGCCAGCAGTCCTCTCACGGGAGGTTCCACCAATGAAAAACTGTTTTTT
TRBV7-9	TRBD2	.	TRBJ2-2	CASSLVFPSGTGELFF	TGTGCCAGCAGCTTAGTATTTCCTAGCGGCACCGGGGAGCTGTTTTTT
TRBV5-4	.	few	TRBJ1-2	CASKSGGGYGYTF	TGTGCCAGCAAATCCGGGGGAGGCTATGGCTACACCTTC
TRBV7-9	TRBD1	.	TRBJ1-6	CASSSNPGQSSLHF	TGTGCCAGCAGCTCTAACCCGGGACAGAGTTCCCTCCACTTT
TRBV12-1	.	once	TRBJ1-5	CASSFHRNNSNQPQHF	TGTGCCAGCAGCTTTCACAGAAATAATAGCAATCAGCCCCAGCATTTT
TRBV12-3/TRBV12-4	.	.	TRBJ1-2	CASSEQGLAGYTF	TGTGCCAGCAGTGAACAGGGTTTGGCTGGCTACACCTTC